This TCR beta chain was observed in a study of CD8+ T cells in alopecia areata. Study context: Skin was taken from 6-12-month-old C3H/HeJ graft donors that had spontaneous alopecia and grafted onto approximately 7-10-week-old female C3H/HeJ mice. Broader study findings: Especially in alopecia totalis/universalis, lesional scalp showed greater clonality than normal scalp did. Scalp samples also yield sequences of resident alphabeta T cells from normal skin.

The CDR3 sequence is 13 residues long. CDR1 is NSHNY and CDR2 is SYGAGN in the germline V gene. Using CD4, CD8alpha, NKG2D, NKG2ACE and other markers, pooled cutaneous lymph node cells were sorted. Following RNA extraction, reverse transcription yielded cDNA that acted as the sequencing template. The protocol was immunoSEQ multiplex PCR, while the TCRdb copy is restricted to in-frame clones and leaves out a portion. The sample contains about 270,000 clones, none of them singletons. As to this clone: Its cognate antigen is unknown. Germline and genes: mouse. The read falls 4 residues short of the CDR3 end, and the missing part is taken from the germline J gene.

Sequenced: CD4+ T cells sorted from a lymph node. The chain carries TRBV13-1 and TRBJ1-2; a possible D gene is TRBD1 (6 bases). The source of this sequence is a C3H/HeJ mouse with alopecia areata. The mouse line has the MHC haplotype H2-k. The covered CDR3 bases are TGTGCCAGCAGGACTGGGGGGGCGGAC. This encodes CASRTGGAD. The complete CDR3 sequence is CASRTGGADDYTF.